The rows below give T cell receptor beta chains drawn from one sample of a study of shared clonotypes between healthy human individuals. TCRdb keeps only in-frame clones here, not all; method: immunoSEQ multiplex PCR. The table includes around 500,000 clones, roughly 78% detected once. Source material: PBMCs. Receptors were obtained from a middle-aged woman in good health. Some clones in this sample may be carry-over from other donors' samples. Each CDR3 is given without its conserved first and last residue. The order of the fields is CDR3 protein, J gene, V gene.

cdr3_aa: ASSLSGLASDTQY
j_call: TRBJ2-3
v_call: TRBV27

cdr3_aa: ASSPLRTGGYEQY
j_call: TRBJ2-7
v_call: TRBV18

cdr3_aa: ASSSGAWNSPLH
j_call: TRBJ1-6
v_call: TRBV27

cdr3_aa: SARDSPDTQY
j_call: TRBJ2-3
v_call: TRBV29-1

cdr3_aa: ASSPRDGETQY
j_call: TRBJ2-5
v_call: TRBV18

cdr3_aa: ASSEFMGGINEKLF
j_call: TRBJ1-4
v_call: TRBV6-1

cdr3_aa: ASSSTGGETQY
j_call: TRBJ2-5
v_call: TRBV6-6

cdr3_aa: AISENVGNTEAF
j_call: TRBJ1-1
v_call: TRBV10-3

cdr3_aa: ASSEGGNQPQH
j_call: TRBJ1-5
v_call: TRBV2

cdr3_aa: ASSQGPYEQY
j_call: TRBJ2-7
v_call: TRBV6-6

cdr3_aa: ASSARNSYEQY
j_call: TRBJ2-7
v_call: TRBV19

cdr3_aa: ASSFRLAEQETQY
j_call: TRBJ2-5
v_call: TRBV5-4

cdr3_aa: AWSGGAGIGSLH
j_call: TRBJ1-6
v_call: TRBV30

cdr3_aa: ATSRDLDRVEQY
j_call: TRBJ2-7
v_call: TRBV15

cdr3_aa: AWSVRRGTGELF
j_call: TRBJ2-2
v_call: TRBV30

cdr3_aa: ASSYSSTSGRETQY
j_call: TRBJ2-5
v_call: TRBV6-5

cdr3_aa: ASSELASGITRAEQF
j_call: TRBJ2-1
v_call: TRBV6-1

cdr3_aa: ASSLIHGGSYEQY
j_call: TRBJ2-7
v_call: TRBV6-5

cdr3_aa: ASSPGQGETYEQY
j_call: TRBJ2-7
v_call: TRBV18

cdr3_aa: ASSGLAGANEQY
j_call: TRBJ2-7
v_call: TRBV5-1

cdr3_aa: ASLPGGVSNQPQH
j_call: TRBJ1-5
v_call: TRBV28

cdr3_aa: ASSLWGAGEQY
j_call: TRBJ2-7
v_call: TRBV27

cdr3_aa: ASSESGNIVDEQY
j_call: TRBJ2-7
v_call: TRBV5-1

cdr3_aa: ASSPGYKGTDTQY
j_call: TRBJ2-3
v_call: TRBV27

cdr3_aa: ASSVDGAVYNEQF
j_call: TRBJ2-1
v_call: TRBV7-3

cdr3_aa: ASSLLPGQGIGEQY
j_call: TRBJ2-7
v_call: TRBV7-3

cdr3_aa: ASSLDGRGGETQY
j_call: TRBJ2-5
v_call: TRBV5-1